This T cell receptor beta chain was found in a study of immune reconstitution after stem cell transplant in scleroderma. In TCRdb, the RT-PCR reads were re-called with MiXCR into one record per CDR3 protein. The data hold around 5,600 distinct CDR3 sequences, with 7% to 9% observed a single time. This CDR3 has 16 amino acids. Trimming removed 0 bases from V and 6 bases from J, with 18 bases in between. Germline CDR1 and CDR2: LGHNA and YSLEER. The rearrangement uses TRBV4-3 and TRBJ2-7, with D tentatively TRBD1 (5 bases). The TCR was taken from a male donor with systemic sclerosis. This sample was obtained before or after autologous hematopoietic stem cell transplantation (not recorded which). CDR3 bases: TGCGCCAGCAGCCAAGACCTAAGGGGCAGGGCAGGCGAGCAGTACTTC. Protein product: CASSQDLRGRAGEQYF.